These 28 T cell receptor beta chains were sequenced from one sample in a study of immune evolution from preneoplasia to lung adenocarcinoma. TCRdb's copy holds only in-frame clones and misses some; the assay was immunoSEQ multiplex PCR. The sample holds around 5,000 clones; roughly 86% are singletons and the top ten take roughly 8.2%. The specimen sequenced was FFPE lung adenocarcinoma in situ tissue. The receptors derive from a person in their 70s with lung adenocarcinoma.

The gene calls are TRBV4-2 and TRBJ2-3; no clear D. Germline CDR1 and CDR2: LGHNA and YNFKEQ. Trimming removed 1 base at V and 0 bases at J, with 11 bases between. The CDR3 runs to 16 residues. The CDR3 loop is CASSQGYTASTDTQYF. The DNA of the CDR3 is TGTGCCAGCAGCCAAGGATACACCGCTAGCACAGATACGCAGTATTTT.

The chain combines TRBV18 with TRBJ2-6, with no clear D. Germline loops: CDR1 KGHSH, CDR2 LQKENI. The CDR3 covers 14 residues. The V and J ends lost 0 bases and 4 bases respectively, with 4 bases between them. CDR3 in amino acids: CASSPPGGANVLTF. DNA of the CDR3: TGTGCCAGCTCACCACCGGGAGGGGCCAACGTCCTGACTTTC.

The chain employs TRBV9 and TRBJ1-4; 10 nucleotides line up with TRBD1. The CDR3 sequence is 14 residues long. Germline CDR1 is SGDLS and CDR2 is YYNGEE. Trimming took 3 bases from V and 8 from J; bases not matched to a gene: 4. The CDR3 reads CASSAGQGREKLFF. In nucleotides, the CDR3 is TGTGCCAGCAGCGCGGGACAGGGGCGCGAAAAACTGTTTTTT.

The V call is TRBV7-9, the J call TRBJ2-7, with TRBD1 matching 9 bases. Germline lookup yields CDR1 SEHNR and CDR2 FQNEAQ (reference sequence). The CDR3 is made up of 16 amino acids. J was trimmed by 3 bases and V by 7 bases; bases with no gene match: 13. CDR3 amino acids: CASTTGAGTGNYEQYF. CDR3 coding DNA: TGTGCCAGCACCACTGGGGCCGGGACAGGGAACTACGAGCAGTACTTC.

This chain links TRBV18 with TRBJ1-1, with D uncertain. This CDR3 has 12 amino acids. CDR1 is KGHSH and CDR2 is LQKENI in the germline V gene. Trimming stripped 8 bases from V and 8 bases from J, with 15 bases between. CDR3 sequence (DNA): TGTGCCAGCGCCCCGTTGCGTAAAGAAGCTTTCTTT. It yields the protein CASAPLRKEAFF.

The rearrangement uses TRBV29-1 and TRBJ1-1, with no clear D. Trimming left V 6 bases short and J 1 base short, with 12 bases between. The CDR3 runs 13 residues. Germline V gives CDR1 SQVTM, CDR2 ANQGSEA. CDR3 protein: CSVETDSNTEAFF. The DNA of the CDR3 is TGCAGCGTGGAGACCGATTCGAACACTGAAGCTTTCTTT.

The CDR3 DNA reads TGTGCCTGGAGTCCCTTGACAGGGTCCGGGAATACGCAGTATTTT. Translating it yields CAWSPLTGSGNTQYF. The chain is built from TRBV30 and TRBJ2-3, with 7 bases fitting TRBD1. The CDR3 totals 15 residues. Trimming at V came to 2 bases and at J to 7 bases, leaving 12 bases not matched to a gene. CDR1 GTSNPN and CDR2 SVGIG come from the germline V gene (reference sequence).

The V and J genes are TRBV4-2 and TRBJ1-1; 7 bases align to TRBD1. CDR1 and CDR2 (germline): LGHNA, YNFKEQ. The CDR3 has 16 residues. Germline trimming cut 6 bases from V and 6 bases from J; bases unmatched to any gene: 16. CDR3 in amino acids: CASSREQQGNHPEAFF. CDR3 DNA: TGTGCCAGCAGTCGCGAGCAACAGGGGAATCATCCTGAAGCTTTCTTT.

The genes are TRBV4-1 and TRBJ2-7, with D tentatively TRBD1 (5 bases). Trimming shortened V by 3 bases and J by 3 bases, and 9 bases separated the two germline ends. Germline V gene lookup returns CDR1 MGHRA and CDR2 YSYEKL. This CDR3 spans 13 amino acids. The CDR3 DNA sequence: TGCGCCAGCAGCCAGGGCAGGGTCTACGAGCAGTACTTC. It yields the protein CASSQGRVYEQYF.

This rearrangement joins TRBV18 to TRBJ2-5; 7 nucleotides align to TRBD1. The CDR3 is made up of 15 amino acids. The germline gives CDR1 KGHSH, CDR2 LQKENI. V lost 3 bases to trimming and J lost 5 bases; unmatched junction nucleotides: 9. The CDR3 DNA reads TGTGCCAGCTCACCCCCCGGGACAGCTCGTGAGACCCAGTACTTC. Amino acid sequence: CASSPPGTARETQYF. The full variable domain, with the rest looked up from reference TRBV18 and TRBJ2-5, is NAGVMQNPRHLVRRRGQEARLRCSPMKGHSHVYWYRQLPEEGLKFMVYLQKENIIDESGMPKERFSAEFPKEGPSILRIQQVVRGDSAAYFCASSPPGTARETQYFGPGTRLLVL.

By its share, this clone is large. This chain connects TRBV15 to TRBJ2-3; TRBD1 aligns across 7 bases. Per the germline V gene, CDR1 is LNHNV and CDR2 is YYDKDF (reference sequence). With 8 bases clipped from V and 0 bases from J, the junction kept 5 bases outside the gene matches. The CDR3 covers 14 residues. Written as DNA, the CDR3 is TGTGCCACCGGGACAGAAACTAGCACAGATACGCAGTATTTT. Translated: CATGTETSTDTQYF. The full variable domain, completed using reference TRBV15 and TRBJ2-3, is DAMVIQNPRYQVTQFGKPVTLSCSQTLNHNVMYWYQQKSSQAPKLLFHYYDKDFNNEADTPDNFQSRRPNTSFCFLDIRSPGLGDTAMYLCATGTETSTDTQYFGPGTRLTVL.

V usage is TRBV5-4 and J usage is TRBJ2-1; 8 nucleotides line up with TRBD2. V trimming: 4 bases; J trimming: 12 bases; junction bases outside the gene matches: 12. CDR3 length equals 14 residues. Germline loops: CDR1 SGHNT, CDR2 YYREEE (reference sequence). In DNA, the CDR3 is TGTGCCAGCAGCCTAGCGGGTCCCAACCTCCCGCAGTTCTTC. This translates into CASSLAGPNLPQFF.

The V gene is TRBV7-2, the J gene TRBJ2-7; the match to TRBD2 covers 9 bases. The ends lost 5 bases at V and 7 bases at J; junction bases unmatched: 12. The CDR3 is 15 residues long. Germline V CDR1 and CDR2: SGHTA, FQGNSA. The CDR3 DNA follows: TGTGCCAGCAGCAAAATGGGTAGCGGGAGTGAAGAGCAGTACTTC. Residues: CASSKMGSGSEEQYF.

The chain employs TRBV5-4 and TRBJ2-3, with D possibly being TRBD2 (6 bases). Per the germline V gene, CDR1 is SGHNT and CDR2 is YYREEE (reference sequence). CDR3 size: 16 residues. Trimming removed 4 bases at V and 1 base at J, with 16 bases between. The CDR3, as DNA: TGTGCCAGCAGCCCACCTCGGGGGAGCGGCACAGATACGCAGTATTTT. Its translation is CASSPPRGSGTDTQYF. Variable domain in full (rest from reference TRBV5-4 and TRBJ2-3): ETGVTQSPTHLIKTRGQQVTLRCSSQSGHNTVSWYQQALGQGPQFIFQYYREEENGRGNFPPRFSGLQFPNYSSELNVNALELDDSALYLCASSPPRGSGTDTQYFGPGTRLTVL.

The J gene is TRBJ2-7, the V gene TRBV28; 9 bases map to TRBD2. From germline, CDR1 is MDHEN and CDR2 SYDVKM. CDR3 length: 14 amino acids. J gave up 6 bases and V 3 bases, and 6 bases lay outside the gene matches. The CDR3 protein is CASSFGGRGREQYF. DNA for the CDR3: TGTGCCAGCAGTTTCGGCGGGAGGGGGCGCGAGCAGTACTTC.

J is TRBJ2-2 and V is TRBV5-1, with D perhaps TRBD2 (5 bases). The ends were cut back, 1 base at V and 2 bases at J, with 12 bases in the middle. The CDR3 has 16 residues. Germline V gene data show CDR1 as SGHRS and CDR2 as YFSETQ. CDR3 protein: CASSLHLAENTGELFF. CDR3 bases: TGCGCCAGCAGCTTGCACCTAGCTGAAAACACCGGGGAGCTGTTTTTT.

DNA of the CDR3: TGTGCCAGCAGTAGGACCCTTGAAGCTTTCTTT. Translating gives CASSRTLEAFF. This chain links TRBV7-3 with TRBJ1-1; no definite D call. The CDR3 spans 11 residues. Germline CDR1 SGHTA, CDR2 FQGTGA. V lost 6 bases, J lost 7 bases, and 9 bases lay in between.

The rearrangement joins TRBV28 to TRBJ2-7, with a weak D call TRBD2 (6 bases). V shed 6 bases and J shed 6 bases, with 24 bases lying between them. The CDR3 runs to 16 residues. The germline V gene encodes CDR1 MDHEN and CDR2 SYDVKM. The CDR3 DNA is TGTGCCAGCAGGCAGGGCGGGACCCCTCGATGGGCCGAGCAGTACTTC. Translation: CASRQGGTPRWAEQYF.

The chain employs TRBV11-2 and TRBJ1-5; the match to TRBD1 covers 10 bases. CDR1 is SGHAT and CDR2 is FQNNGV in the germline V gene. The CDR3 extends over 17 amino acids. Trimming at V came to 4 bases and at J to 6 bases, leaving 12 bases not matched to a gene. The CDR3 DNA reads TGTGCCAGCAGCTCCCACCTCGACAGGGGGCAGGCTCAGCCCCAGCATTTT. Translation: CASSSHLDRGQAQPQHF.

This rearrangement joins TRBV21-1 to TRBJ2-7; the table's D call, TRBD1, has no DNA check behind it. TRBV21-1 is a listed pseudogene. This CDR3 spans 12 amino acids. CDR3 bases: TGTGCCAGCAGCGGGACAGGGAGGGAGCAGTACTTC. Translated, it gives CASSGTGREQYF.

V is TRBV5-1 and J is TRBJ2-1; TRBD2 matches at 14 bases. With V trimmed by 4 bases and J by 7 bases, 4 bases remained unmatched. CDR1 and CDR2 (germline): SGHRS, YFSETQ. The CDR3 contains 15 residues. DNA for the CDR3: TGCGCCAGCAGCCAAGGGACTAGCGGGGGAAATGAGCAGTTCTTC. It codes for CASSQGTSGGNEQFF.

Written as DNA, the CDR3 is TGTGCCAGCAACCTGGGGAGCTCCTACAATGAGCAGTTCTTC. Amino acids: CASNLGSSYNEQFF. The genes are TRBV7-9 and TRBJ2-1, with TRBD2 as a possible D gene (5 bases). With 7 bases removed from V and 0 bases from J, the gap between germline ends came to 10 bases. The CDR3 length is 14 residues. The V gene's germline CDR1 is SEHNR and CDR2 FQNEAQ (reference sequence).

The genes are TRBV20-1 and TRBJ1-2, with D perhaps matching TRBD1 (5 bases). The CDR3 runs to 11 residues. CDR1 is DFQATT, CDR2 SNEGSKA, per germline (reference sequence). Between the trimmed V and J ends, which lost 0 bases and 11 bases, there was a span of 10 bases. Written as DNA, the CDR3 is TGCAGTGCTAGAGATCAGGGCGATTACACCTTC. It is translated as CSARDQGDYTF.

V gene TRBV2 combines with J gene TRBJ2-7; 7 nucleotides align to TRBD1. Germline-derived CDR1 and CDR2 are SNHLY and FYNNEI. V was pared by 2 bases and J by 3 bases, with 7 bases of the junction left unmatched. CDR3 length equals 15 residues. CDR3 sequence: CASSELGQRDYEQYF. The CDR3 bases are TGTGCCAGCAGTGAATTGGGACAGAGAGACTACGAGCAGTACTTC.

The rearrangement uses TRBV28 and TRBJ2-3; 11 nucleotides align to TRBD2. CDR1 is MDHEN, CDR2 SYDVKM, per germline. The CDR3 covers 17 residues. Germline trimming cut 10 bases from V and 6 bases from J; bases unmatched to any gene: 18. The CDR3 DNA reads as TGTGCCACTGGGGTGTTTAGCGGGAGGGCCACGATCGATACGCAGTATTTT. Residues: CATGVFSGRATIDTQYF.

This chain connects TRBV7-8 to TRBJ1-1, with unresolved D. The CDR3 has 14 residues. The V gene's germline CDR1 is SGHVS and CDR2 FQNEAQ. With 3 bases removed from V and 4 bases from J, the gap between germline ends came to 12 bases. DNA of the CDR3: TGTGCCAGCAGCTTTTTTTCGGGAGGCACTGAAGCTTTCTTT. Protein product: CASSFFSGGTEAFF. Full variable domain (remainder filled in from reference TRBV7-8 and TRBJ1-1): GAGVSQSPRYKVAKRGQDVALRCDPISGHVSLFWYQQALGQGPEFLTYFQNEAQLDKSGLPSDRFFAERPEGSVSTLKIQRTQQEDSAVYLCASSFFSGGTEAFFGQGTRLTVV.

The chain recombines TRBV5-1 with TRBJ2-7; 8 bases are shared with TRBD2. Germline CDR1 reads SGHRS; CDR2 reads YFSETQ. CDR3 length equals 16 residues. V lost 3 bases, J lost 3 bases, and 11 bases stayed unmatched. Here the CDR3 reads CASSWAGSGTGYEQYF. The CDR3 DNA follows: TGCGCCAGCAGCTGGGCGGGTAGCGGGACGGGCTACGAGCAGTACTTC.

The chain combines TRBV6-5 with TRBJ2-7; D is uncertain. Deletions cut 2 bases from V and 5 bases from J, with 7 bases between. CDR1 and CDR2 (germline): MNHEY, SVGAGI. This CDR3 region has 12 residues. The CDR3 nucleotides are TGTGCCAGCAGTTACAGGACGAACGAGCAGTACTTC. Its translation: CASSYRTNEQYF.